Presented here are 28 T cell receptor beta chains from one specimen sequenced in a study of cytomegalovirus exposure and HLA in healthy donors (dated by TCRdb to about 2017). Library creation used the immunoSEQ multiplex PCR assay. For the multiplex PCR, a mixture combining 60 forward primers for TCR Vbeta segments and 13 reverse primers for TCR Jbeta segments was used. The clones in this table, taken by TCRdb from immuneACCESS, are in-frame only. Not every clone is retained; where verified, under half of the shortfall comes from an unresolved V gene, and the cause of the rest is unknown. The sample table shows 150,000 to 200,000 clones, and around a tenth are seen once. Of the sample, 1% to 1.5% falls within the top ten clones. Sequenced input: PBMCs. These receptors all stem from a woman in her twenties or thirties in good health and CMV-seropositive.

CDR3 sequence: CSVTSRLVTHYEQYF. CDR3 coding DNA: TGCAGCGTTACGTCGAGACTAGTCACACACTACGAGCAGTACTTC. The gene calls are TRBV29-1 and TRBJ2-7; tentatively, D is TRBD2 (6 bases). The CDR3 covers 15 residues. Germline V gene sequence: CDR1 SQVTM, CDR2 ANQGSEA. The germline V and J ends were trimmed by 5 bases and 3 bases, with 20 bases remaining between them.

This chain connects TRBV10-1 to TRBJ2-7; 13 positions agree with TRBD2. Germline trimming cut 1 base from V and 2 bases from J; bases unmatched to any gene: 5. There are 17 residues in the CDR3. The germline CDR1 and CDR2 sequences are WNHNN and SYGVQD (reference sequence). CDR3 DNA sequence: TGCGCCAGCAGTGAGTATCGGACTAGCGGGAGTCCCTACGAGCAGTACTTC. Translated: CASSEYRTSGSPYEQYF.

The rearrangement links TRBV5-1 to TRBJ1-4, with a tentative D call TRBD1 (6 bases). The V gene's germline CDR1 is SGHRS and CDR2 YFSETQ. V was clipped by 5 bases and J by 6 bases, with 17 bases between them. The CDR3 spans 15 residues. This chain's CDR3 is CASSTQTGMDEKLFF. The CDR3 bases are TGCGCCAGCAGTACCCAAACAGGGATGGATGAAAAACTGTTTTTT.

The V gene is TRBV27, the J gene TRBJ2-2; the match to TRBD1 covers 8 bases. This CDR3 has 17 residues. The V segment lost 7 bases and the J segment 5 bases; nucleotides outside the gene matches: 15. Germline CDR1 MNHEY, CDR2 SMNVEV (reference sequence). The CDR3 here is CASTRTGTLGGTGELFF. The CDR3 DNA follows: TGTGCCAGCACTAGGACAGGGACCCTCGGGGGTACCGGGGAGCTGTTTTTT.

This clone was detected only a few times. V gene TRBV30 combines with J gene TRBJ1-3; D call uncertain. The V and J ends lost 0 bases and 3 bases respectively, with 9 bases between them. The CDR3 has 14 residues. Germline V gene lookup returns CDR1 GTSNPN and CDR2 SVGIG (reference sequence). CDR3 loop: CAWSVGRGGNTIYF. The DNA for the CDR3 is TGTGCCTGGAGTGTAGGGCGGGGTGGAAACACCATATATTTT.

This sequence joins TRBV6-4 and TRBJ1-1; D is unresolved. This CDR3 has 14 residues. Trimming took off 3 bases at V and 0 bases at J, with 8 bases between the two ends. Looked up from germline, CDR1 is MRHNA and CDR2 is SNTAGT. CDR3 sequence reads: CASSDFSVNTEAFF. The CDR3 nucleotides are TGTGCCAGCAGTGATTTCAGCGTGAACACTGAAGCTTTCTTT.

CDR3 DNA sequence: TGCGCCAGCAGCTCGGGACAGGGGGCGCACACTGAAGCTTTCTTT. Translation: CASSSGQGAHTEAFF. The V gene is TRBV5-1, the J gene TRBJ1-1; 12 bases fit TRBD1. Germline CDR1 SGHRS, CDR2 YFSETQ. Trimming removed 3 bases from V and 3 bases from J; junction bases left unmatched: 3. The CDR3 totals 15 residues.

This clone has just a few counts. J is TRBJ2-5 and V is TRBV5-1, with 7 bases lining up with TRBD1. J gave up 1 base and V 4 bases, and 4 bases lay outside the gene matches. The CDR3 runs 14 residues. Germline loops: CDR1 SGHRS, CDR2 YFSETQ. The DNA of the CDR3 is TGCGCCAGCAGCGGGACAGCTACCCAAGAGACCCAGTACTTC. It translates to CASSGTATQETQYF.

The chain combines TRBV29-1 with TRBJ2-5; weak D call: TRBD2 (6 bases). The J call is in doubt because the DNA end fits TRBJ2-7 better. The CDR3 has 11 residues. From germline, CDR1 is SQVTM and CDR2 ANQGSEA. For the CDR3, the DNA is TGCAGCGCCCGGGGGAGCTACGAGCAGTACTTC. It encodes CSARGSYEQYF.

V and J are TRBV7-2 and TRBJ2-1; TRBD1 matches 10 bases. The CDR3 has 15 amino acids. Looked up from germline, CDR1 is SGHTA and CDR2 is FQGNSA. Germline trimming cut 10 bases from V and 5 bases from J; bases unmatched to any gene: 11. The CDR3 nucleotides are TGTGCCATAGACCCCCAGGGACAGGGGAACAATGAGCAGTTCTTC. This gives the protein CAIDPQGQGNNEQFF.

The V gene is TRBV19, the J gene TRBJ1-2; D is unclear. V was cut by 10 bases and J by 2 bases, with 14 bases left in between. Germline loops: CDR1 LNHDA, CDR2 SQIVND (reference sequence). The CDR3 runs to 13 residues. The CDR3: CATLRSQNYGYTF. The CDR3 DNA reads as TGTGCCACTCTAAGGAGCCAGAACTATGGCTACACCTTC.

This clone came up a few times. This chain links TRBV9 with TRBJ2-2; 11 nucleotides agree with TRBD2. V was pared by 3 bases and J by 6 bases, with 7 bases of the junction left unmatched. The CDR3 has 16 amino acids. The germline V gene encodes CDR1 SGDLS and CDR2 YYNGEE. The CDR3 DNA sequence: TGTGCCAGCAGCGCCCAAACTAGCGGGAGCCCCGGGGAGCTGTTTTTT. This encodes CASSAQTSGSPGELFF.

Of note for this clone: As the CDR3 is not closed by the conserved phenylalanine or tryptophan, this likely results from a read error. It is unclear where the CDR3 begins or ends on the DNA, so no DNA is shown, and the CDR3 is as TCRdb lists it. The chain joins TRBV21-1 to TRBJ2-7; the table's D call of TRBD1 was not tested on the DNA. TRBV21-1 is described as a pseudogene. The CDR3 extends over 9 residues, inclusive of both ends. The CDR3 here is CASSKQGIN.

The gene calls are TRBV10-2 and TRBJ1-1; 11 bases align to TRBD1. The CDR3 covers 16 residues. CDR1 and CDR2 (germline): WSHSY, SAAADI. Germline trimming cut 6 bases from V and 1 base from J; bases unmatched to any gene: 7. CDR3 bases: TGCGCCAGCAGGCCGGGGACAGGGGGTAGGAACACTGAAGCTTTCTTT. Translation: CASRPGTGGRNTEAFF.

This clone was observed a few times. The gene calls are TRBV7-9 and TRBJ2-3, with a tentative D call TRBD1 (7 bases). V dropped 0 bases and J dropped 2 bases, with 12 bases sitting between them. This CDR3 contains 16 residues. Looked up from germline, CDR1 is SEHNR and CDR2 is FQNEAQ (reference sequence). The CDR3, as DNA: TGTGCCAGCAGCTTAGCCCACAGGGGACTCACAGATACGCAGTATTTT. As protein: CASSLAHRGLTDTQYF.

This clone was recorded a few times. V and J are TRBV6-5 and TRBJ2-1, with 7 bases that match TRBD2. CDR3 length: 15 residues. Germline-derived CDR1 and CDR2 are MNHEY and SVGAGI. The junction had 10 bases not matched to a gene; V was cut back by 8 bases and J by 3 bases. The CDR3 sequence: CASRGVAGRYNEQFF. The CDR3 coding sequence is TGTGCCAGCCGAGGGGTAGCGGGCCGCTACAATGAGCAGTTCTTC.

The rearrangement uses TRBV5-4 and TRBJ2-5; TRBD2 matches at 7 bases. Germline V gene sequence: CDR1 SGHNT, CDR2 YYREEE (reference sequence). V lost 3 bases, J lost 5 bases, and 13 bases stayed unmatched. The CDR3 contains 16 residues. CDR3 region: CASSSDAGRAGETQYF. The CDR3 nucleotides are TGTGCCAGCAGCTCCGATGCGGGGAGGGCCGGGGAGACCCAGTACTTC.

A few counts support this clone. This chain connects TRBV2 to TRBJ2-7; D is unresolved. Deletions cut 7 bases from V and 4 bases from J, with 20 bases between. Germline V gene lookup returns CDR1 SNHLY and CDR2 FYNNEI. The CDR3 has 15 residues. The CDR3 DNA follows: TGTGCCAGCAAAACCTTAGACACCTCACTTTACGAGCAGTACTTC. Encoded protein: CASKTLDTSLYEQYF.

The chain is built from TRBV18 and TRBJ2-1, with D maybe TRBD1 (5 bases). The germline CDR1 and CDR2 sequences are KGHSH and LQKENI. Trimming cost V 2 bases and J 4 bases, with 6 bases left between them. The CDR3 is 13 amino acids. Here the CDR3 DNA reads TGTGCCAGCTCACCAGGACAATACAATGAGCAGTTCTTC. Residues: CASSPGQYNEQFF.

This sequence joins TRBV5-4 and TRBJ2-7, with D possibly matching TRBD2 (5 bases). V was trimmed by 4 bases and J by 0 bases, leaving 5 bases between them. Germline V gene lookup returns CDR1 SGHNT and CDR2 YYREEE (reference sequence). The CDR3 runs 12 residues. The CDR3 nucleotides are TGTGCCAGCAGCGGGAGCTCCTACGAGCAGTACTTC. Amino acid sequence: CASSGSSYEQYF.

This clone was picked up a small number of times. J is TRBJ1-2 and V is TRBV2; weak D call: TRBD1 (5 bases). This CDR3 comprises 12 residues. The V gene lost 7 bases and the J gene lost 2 bases, with 8 bases spanning the gap. Looked up from germline, CDR1 is SNHLY and CDR2 is FYNNEI. CDR3: CASKTGNYGYTF. CDR3 nucleotide sequence: TGTGCCAGCAAAACAGGAAACTATGGCTACACCTTC.

In its sample, this clone was seen a few times. V gene TRBV29-1 combines with J gene TRBJ1-1; 7 nucleotides align to TRBD1. J lost 1 base, V lost 5 bases, and 7 bases had no gene match. CDR1 and CDR2 from the germline V gene are SQVTM and ANQGSEA. This CDR3 is 14 amino acids long. CDR3 nucleotides: TGCAGCGTTCCGACAGGGCTGACGAACACTGAAGCTTTCTTT. This sequence encodes CSVPTGLTNTEAFF.

V usage is TRBV4-1 and J usage is TRBJ1-5; the D gene is possibly TRBD1 (6 bases). From germline, CDR1 is MGHRA and CDR2 YSYEKL. Trimming removed 2 bases from V and 0 bases from J, with 8 bases in between. This CDR3 has 15 residues. The CDR3 DNA reads as TGCGCCAGCAGCCAAACAGGGAATAGCAATCAGCCCCAGCATTTT. Its protein is CASSQTGNSNQPQHF.

V usage is TRBV6-5 and J usage is TRBJ1-2; D unresolved. V was cut by 8 bases and J by 3 bases, with 16 bases left in between. Germline assignment: CDR1 MNHEY and CDR2 SVGAGI. This CDR3 spans 14 amino acids. This CDR3 is CASGYGRSYYGYTF. The CDR3 region has the DNA TGTGCCAGCGGGTATGGTCGGAGTTACTATGGCTACACCTTC.

V and J are TRBV6-1 and TRBJ1-5; the D gene is possibly TRBD1 (6 bases). The CDR3 runs to 14 residues. Germline V lookup: CDR1 MNHNS, CDR2 SASEGT. Trimming took 5 bases from V and 6 from J, leaving 14 bases between them. CDR3: CASSPGGAGQPQHF. The DNA of the CDR3 is TGTGCCAGCAGTCCGGGGGGCGCGGGTCAGCCCCAGCATTTT.

This clone has just a few counts. The chain uses TRBV7-2 and TRBJ2-5, with 9 bases lining up with TRBD2. The CDR3 is 14 residues long. Trimming removed 4 bases from V and 2 bases from J; junction bases left unmatched: 2. CDR1 is SGHTA and CDR2 is FQGNSA in the germline V gene. The CDR3 loop reads CASSYTSGQETQYF. Written as DNA, the CDR3 is TGTGCCAGCAGCTATACTAGCGGGCAAGAGACCCAGTACTTC. The full variable domain, completed using reference TRBV7-2 and TRBJ2-5, is GAGVSQSPSNKVTEKGKDVELRCDPISGHTALYWYRQSLGQGLEFLIYFQGNSAPDKSGLPSDRFSAERTGGSVSTLTIQRTQQEDSAVYLCASSYTSGQETQYFGPGTRLLVL.

Only a few counts were recorded for this clone. This sequence joins TRBV6-1 and TRBJ2-3; tentatively, D is TRBD1 (6 bases). The germline V gene encodes CDR1 MNHNS and CDR2 SASEGT. The germline V and J ends were trimmed by 6 bases and 1 base, with 14 bases remaining between them. The CDR3 covers 15 residues. The chain's CDR3 is CASRLGAAGTDTQYF. CDR3 bases: TGTGCCAGCAGACTGGGGGCGGCGGGCACAGATACGCAGTATTTT.

The chain links TRBV11-1 to TRBJ2-1; D may be TRBD2 (6 bases). V was trimmed by 1 base and J by 2 bases, leaving 9 bases between them. This CDR3 contains 15 residues. Germline V gives CDR1 SGHAT, CDR2 FQDESV (reference sequence). Written as DNA, the CDR3 is TGTGCCAGCAGCTTAGTACTAGCCGCCTACAATGAGCAGTTCTTC. This translates into CASSLVLAAYNEQFF.